This T cell receptor (beta chain) was documented in a study of OX40 agonist ivuxolimab in advanced cancers. About the study: With ivuxolimab, an agonistic anti-OX40 (CD134) antibody, patients were treated.

Method: immunoSEQ multiplex PCR; TCRdb's copy keeps in-frame clones and lacks some. The sample records about 80,000 clones, approximately 92% being singletons. At baseline, cycle 4 day 1, and cycle 7 day 1, blood was sampled. CDR1 is MDHEN, CDR2 SYDVKM, per germline. The ends lost 4 bases at V and 4 bases at J; junction bases unmatched: 4. The CDR3 runs to 16 residues. This receptor was taken from an adult with an advanced solid tumor such as melanoma, head and neck, liver or kidney cancer. The rearrangement links TRBV28 to TRBJ2-2; 12 positions match TRBD2. The sequenced sample was CD4+ or CD8+ T cells sorted from blood, obtained in a trial of the OX40 agonist ivuxolimab. CDR3 bases: TGTGCCAGCAGTTCCGGACTAGCGGGACCCACCGGGGAGCTGTTTTTT. It is translated as CASSSGLAGPTGELFF.